The 10 T cell receptor beta chains given below trace back to one sample, sequenced in a study of T-cell reconstitution after alpha-beta-depleted transplantation in children (TCRdb year 2016). Receptor libraries were prepared by PCR. The run used an Illumina HiSeq 2500. TCR libraries were prepared with molecular barcoding, using unique molecular identifiers to normalize TCRbeta repertoire quantification. TCRdb's own reprocessing of the public reads used fastp at Q25 and MiXCR and kept productive beta chains. A single entry per CDR3 protein holds the most common genes and DNA from its merged rows. This sample lists about 300,000 distinct CDR3 sequences; roughly 9.1% were detected once. Together, the top ten hold approximately 7% of the sample. The treatment or condition label of this sample denotes: allogeneic hematopoietic cell transplantation with graft depleted of TCRalphabeta T cells and CD19 B cells.

The sequenced sample was PBMCs, obtained before TCRalphabeta/CD19-depleted stem cell transplant. These receptors all stem from a boy under two years old with acute myeloid leukemia, due to receive a stem cell transplant.

This clonotype showed up many times. The chain is built from TRBV5-4 and TRBJ2-5; D perhaps matches TRBD2 (6 bases). The V gene's germline CDR1 is SGHNT and CDR2 YYREEE (reference sequence). The length of the CDR3 is 13 residues. V was shortened by 4 bases and J by 5 bases, with 12 bases between the two germline ends. CDR3 amino acids: CASSDGRRETQYF. The CDR3 region has the DNA TGTGCCAGCAGCGATGGGAGGAGGGAGACCCAGTACTTC.

This clonotype came up many times. This chain uses TRBV12-3 or TRBV12-4 with TRBJ2-7; D ambiguous. Between the trimmed V and J ends, which lost 3 bases and 0 bases, there was a span of 12 bases. This CDR3 comprises 15 residues. The CDR3 spells CASSFWAESSYEQYF. In DNA, the CDR3 is TGTGCCAGCAGTTTTTGGGCGGAGAGCTCCTACGAGCAGTACTTC.

This clonotype came up many times. CDR3 coding DNA: TGCAGCGTTGAGAGACTAGCGGGAAGGGAGACCCAGTACTTC. Its protein product is CSVERLAGRETQYF. This chain uses TRBV29-1 with TRBJ2-5; 11 nucleotides match TRBD2. This CDR3 has 14 residues. After removal of 3 bases from V and 5 bases from J, the junction contained 5 bases not matched to a gene. In germline, CDR1 is SQVTM, CDR2 ANQGSEA.

This clonotype was seen at least ten times. The V gene is TRBV29-1, the J gene TRBJ1-2; possibly TRBD1 for D (6 bases). This CDR3 comprises 17 residues. V dropped 4 bases and J dropped 0 bases, with 21 bases sitting between them. Germline V CDR1 and CDR2: SQVTM, ANQGSEA. This CDR3 is CSVGGGQLDPANYGYTF. CDR3 DNA sequence: TGCAGCGTTGGGGGAGGACAGTTAGACCCAGCTAACTATGGCTACACCTTC.

V gene TRBV20-1 combines with J gene TRBJ2-1; D perhaps matches TRBD2 (6 bases). V was cut by 0 bases and J by 0 bases, with 15 bases left in between. The CDR3 is 17 amino acids. In germline, CDR1 is DFQATT, CDR2 SNEGSKA (reference sequence). The chain's CDR3 is CSARDNWGRSSYNEQFF. The CDR3 DNA follows: TGCAGTGCTAGAGACAACTGGGGGAGGAGCTCCTACAATGAGCAGTTCTTC.

The CDR3 loop reads CASSDPRQGFQPQHF. DNA of the CDR3: TGTGCCAGCAGCGACCCACGACAGGGGTTTCAGCCCCAGCATTTT. The chain carries TRBV7-8 and TRBJ1-5, with TRBD1 identical over 8 bases. The CDR3 runs to 15 residues. From germline, CDR1 is SGHVS and CDR2 FQNEAQ. With V trimmed by 5 bases and J by 6 bases, 9 bases remained unmatched. The whole variable domain, filled in from reference TRBV7-8 and TRBJ1-5, reads GAGVSQSPRYKVAKRGQDVALRCDPISGHVSLFWYQQALGQGPEFLTYFQNEAQLDKSGLPSDRFFAERPEGSVSTLKIQRTQQEDSAVYLCASSDPRQGFQPQHFGDGTRLSIL.

On this clonotype itself: A much larger clone is a single base away; this may be a read error. The V gene is TRBV4-2, the J gene TRBJ1-3, with D hard to call. The CDR3 is made up of 17 amino acids. V shed 0 bases and J shed 0 bases, with 12 bases lying between them. CDR1 and CDR2 from the germline V gene are LGHNA and YNFKEQ. Written as DNA, the CDR3 is TGTGCCAGCAGCCAAGAGCATAGGGCGTCCTCTGGAAACACCATATATTTT. It specifies CASSQEHRASSGNTIYF.

The sample holds many counts of this clonotype. V gene TRBV27 combines with J gene TRBJ2-5, with D uncertain. V was clipped by 6 bases and J by 5 bases, with 16 bases between them. Germline CDR1 is MNHEY and CDR2 is SMNVEV (reference sequence). This CDR3 contains 14 residues. The CDR3 DNA follows: TGTGCCAGCAGAAACCGGGCTCTCCGGGAGACCCAGTACTTC. This codes for CASRNRALRETQYF.

This clonotype appeared many times. V gene TRBV12-3 or TRBV12-4 combines with J gene TRBJ2-1; 9 positions match TRBD2. V dropped 2 bases and J dropped 8; count of bases not matched to a gene: 16. CDR3 length equals 18 residues. The CDR3 DNA reads TGTGCCAGCAGTTTACCGTTGGGTGTTAGCGGGAGCCTGGATGAGCAGTTCTTC. Protein sequence: CASSLPLGVSGSLDEQFF.

There are many counts of this clonotype. The V gene is TRBV20-1, the J gene TRBJ2-7; possibly TRBD1 for D (6 bases). The ends were cut back, 3 bases at V and 0 bases at J, with 15 bases in the middle. Germline-derived CDR1 and CDR2 are DFQATT and SNEGSKA (reference sequence). This CDR3 spans 15 amino acids. CDR3 sequence (DNA): TGCAGTGCTAGGGATACGGGACACTCCTCCTACGAGCAGTACTTC. Translated: CSARDTGHSSYEQYF.